A selection of T cell receptor beta chains follows, all from one sample in a study of CD8 T cells in Susac syndrome. A single record per CDR3 protein comes from TCRdb applying MiXCR to the immunoSEQ multiplex PCR reads. Of roughly 150,000 distinct CDR3 sequences detected, about 95% appear once; the ten largest clones hold 0.15%. Sample: CD8+ T cells from PBMCs. The receptors were sampled from a human donor with multiple sclerosis. Both conserved end residues are part of each CDR3. Fields, in order: CDR3 protein, CDR3 DNA, D gene, J gene, V gene, clone size. D genes are given only for firm matches. Clone size is given for some rows only: seen once, a few or many times, or a class if the clone is expanded.

CDR3aa: CASSRPTSVAADTQYF
CDR3nt: TGTGCCAGCAGTCGCCCGACCAGCGTTGCGGCAGATACGCAGTATTTT
d_gene: .
j_gene: TRBJ2-3
v_gene: TRBV12-3/TRBV12-4
abundance: once

CDR3aa: CASSLGWGDTEAFF
CDR3nt: TGTGCCAGCAGCTTAGGCTGGGGGGACACTGAAGCTTTCTTT
d_gene: .
j_gene: TRBJ1-1
v_gene: TRBV7-9
abundance: .

CDR3aa: CASSEVAGGGTDTQYF
CDR3nt: TGTGCCAGCAGTGAAGTGGCGGGGGGCGGCACAGATACGCAGTATTTT
d_gene: TRBD2
j_gene: TRBJ2-3
v_gene: TRBV2
abundance: .

CDR3aa: CASRDLGSGGVTDTQYF
CDR3nt: TGTGCCAGCAGGGACTTAGGTAGCGGGGGAGTGACAGATACGCAGTATTTT
d_gene: TRBD2
j_gene: TRBJ2-3
v_gene: TRBV3-1
abundance: .

CDR3aa: CASSTNTLSGGHYNEQFF
CDR3nt: TGTGCCAGCAGCACCAATACCCTTAGCGGGGGGCACTACAATGAGCAGTTCTTC
d_gene: TRBD2
j_gene: TRBJ2-1
v_gene: TRBV7-2
abundance: once

CDR3aa: CAWMDRGRETQYF
CDR3nt: TGTGCCTGGATGGACAGGGGGCGTGAGACCCAGTACTTC
d_gene: TRBD1
j_gene: TRBJ2-5
v_gene: TRBV30
abundance: .

CDR3aa: CASSLDRMGLYSNQPQHF
CDR3nt: TGTGCCAGCAGCTTAGACCGCATGGGGCTTTATAGCAATCAGCCCCAGCATTTT
d_gene: .
j_gene: TRBJ1-5
v_gene: TRBV7-2
abundance: .

CDR3aa: CASSQEGGATNEKLFF
CDR3nt: TGTGCCAGCAGCCAAGAAGGGGGCGCAACTAATGAAAAACTGTTTTTT
d_gene: TRBD1
j_gene: TRBJ1-4
v_gene: TRBV9
abundance: .

CDR3aa: CSVPGLSNTGELFF
CDR3nt: TGCAGCGTTCCGGGACTATCGAACACCGGGGAGCTGTTTTTT
d_gene: TRBD2
j_gene: TRBJ2-2
v_gene: TRBV29-1
abundance: .

CDR3aa: CASRRASADEQFF
CDR3nt: TGTGCCAGCAGGAGGGCTAGCGCCGATGAGCAGTTCTTC
d_gene: .
j_gene: TRBJ2-1
v_gene: TRBV7-9
abundance: .

CDR3aa: CASSDSSEAFF
CDR3nt: TGTGCCAGCAGCGACAGTTCTGAAGCTTTCTTT
d_gene: .
j_gene: TRBJ1-1
v_gene: TRBV6-1
abundance: .

CDR3aa: CAKGKTGFQPQHF
CDR3nt: TGTGCCAAAGGCAAGACAGGGTTTCAGCCCCAGCATTTT
d_gene: TRBD1
j_gene: TRBJ1-5
v_gene: TRBV9
abundance: .

CDR3aa: CASSGAENTGELFF
CDR3nt: TGTGCCAGCAGCGGGGCGGAAAACACCGGGGAGCTGTTTTTT
d_gene: .
j_gene: TRBJ2-2
v_gene: TRBV12-3/TRBV12-4
abundance: .

CDR3aa: CSARPVGGSSYEQYF
CDR3nt: TGCAGTGCTAGACCCGTCGGCGGGAGCTCCTACGAGCAGTACTTC
d_gene: TRBD2
j_gene: TRBJ2-7
v_gene: TRBV20-1
abundance: .

CDR3aa: CASSVVTFGNTEAFF
CDR3nt: TGTGCCAGCAGCGTAGTCACCTTCGGGAACACTGAAGCTTTCTTT
d_gene: .
j_gene: TRBJ1-1
v_gene: TRBV9
abundance: .

CDR3aa: CASRSFQETQYF
CDR3nt: TGTGCCAGCAGATCCTTCCAAGAGACCCAGTACTTC
d_gene: .
j_gene: TRBJ2-5
v_gene: TRBV2
abundance: .

CDR3aa: CSVEALTGTGGPEAFF
CDR3nt: TGCAGCGTTGAGGCCCTAACCGGGACAGGGGGTCCTGAAGCTTTCTTT
d_gene: TRBD1
j_gene: TRBJ1-1
v_gene: TRBV29-1
abundance: .

CDR3aa: CSAGDRVGTDTQYF
CDR3nt: TGCAGTGCCGGCGACAGGGTCGGCACAGATACGCAGTATTTT
d_gene: TRBD1
j_gene: TRBJ2-3
v_gene: TRBV20-1
abundance: .

CDR3aa: CSASWASYEQYF
CDR3nt: TGCAGTGCCTCCTGGGCCTCCTACGAGCAGTACTTC
d_gene: .
j_gene: TRBJ2-7
v_gene: TRBV20-1
abundance: .

CDR3aa: CASSNQGARTEAFF
CDR3nt: TGTGCCAGTAGTAATCAGGGGGCGAGGACTGAAGCTTTCTTT
d_gene: TRBD1
j_gene: TRBJ1-1
v_gene: TRBV19
abundance: .

CDR3aa: CAWSVTATGELFF
CDR3nt: TGTGCCTGGAGTGTGACAGCGACCGGGGAGCTGTTTTTT
d_gene: .
j_gene: TRBJ2-2
v_gene: TRBV30
abundance: .

CDR3aa: CASSGSLSLGSGYGYTF
CDR3nt: TGTGCCAGCAGTGGTAGCCTAAGCCTGGGGAGCGGCTATGGCTACACCTTC
d_gene: .
j_gene: TRBJ1-2
v_gene: TRBV25-1
abundance: .

CDR3aa: CASSLRDRGSLYSNQPQHF
CDR3nt: TGTGCCAGCAGCCTCCGGGACAGGGGGTCCCTTTATAGCAATCAGCCCCAGCATTTT
d_gene: TRBD1
j_gene: TRBJ1-5
v_gene: TRBV6-1
abundance: .

CDR3aa: CASCRGASLDTQYF
CDR3nt: TGTGCCAGCTGCCGGGGGGCTTCTTTGGATACGCAGTATTTT
d_gene: .
j_gene: TRBJ2-3
v_gene: TRBV3-1
abundance: .

CDR3aa: CAWNSMAGGRNEQFF
CDR3nt: TGTGCCTGGAACTCGATGGCGGGGGGGCGGAATGAGCAGTTCTTC
d_gene: TRBD2
j_gene: TRBJ2-1
v_gene: TRBV30
abundance: .

CDR3aa: CASSANRIPDTQYF
CDR3nt: TGTGCCAGCAGCGCAAACAGGATTCCAGATACGCAGTATTTT
d_gene: .
j_gene: TRBJ2-3
v_gene: TRBV9
abundance: .

CDR3aa: CSHLGDFQESSYNEQFF
CDR3nt: TGCAGCCACCTTGGAGATTTCCAGGAGAGCTCCTACAATGAGCAGTTCTTC
d_gene: .
j_gene: TRBJ2-1
v_gene: TRBV29-1
abundance: .

CDR3aa: CASSRDGMSSYNSPLHF
CDR3nt: TGTGCCAGCAGCAGGGACGGTATGAGCTCCTATAATTCACCCCTCCACTTT
d_gene: .
j_gene: TRBJ1-6
v_gene: TRBV28
abundance: .

CDR3aa: CAWSVRGGQETQYF
CDR3nt: TGTGCCTGGAGTGTACGTGGCGGCCAAGAGACCCAGTACTTC
d_gene: .
j_gene: TRBJ2-5
v_gene: TRBV30
abundance: .

CDR3aa: CASSRDRDYGYTF
CDR3nt: TGTGCCAGCAGCCGGGACAGAGATTATGGCTACACCTTC
d_gene: TRBD1
j_gene: TRBJ1-2
v_gene: TRBV13
abundance: once

CDR3aa: CSVPRGRGDNEQFF
CDR3nt: TGCAGCGTTCCCCGGGGGAGGGGCGACAATGAGCAGTTCTTC
d_gene: TRBD2
j_gene: TRBJ2-1
v_gene: TRBV29-1
abundance: .

CDR3aa: CSVEGLEETQYF
CDR3nt: TGCAGCGTGGAGGGACTAGAAGAGACCCAGTACTTC
d_gene: TRBD2
j_gene: TRBJ2-5
v_gene: TRBV29-1
abundance: .

CDR3aa: CASSGGLPSSYNEQFF
CDR3nt: TGCGCCAGCAGTGGAGGGCTACCGAGCTCCTACAATGAGCAGTTCTTC
d_gene: .
j_gene: TRBJ2-1
v_gene: TRBV5-1
abundance: once

CDR3aa: CASSWGQGEETQYF
CDR3nt: TGCGCCAGCAGCTGGGGACAGGGAGAAGAGACCCAGTACTTC
d_gene: TRBD1
j_gene: TRBJ2-5
v_gene: TRBV5-1
abundance: .

CDR3aa: CASSQARGLPQHF
CDR3nt: TGCGCCAGCAGCCAAGCTCGTGGGCTGCCCCAGCATTTT
d_gene: .
j_gene: TRBJ1-5
v_gene: TRBV4-1
abundance: .

CDR3aa: CASSVEFQETQYF
CDR3nt: TGTGCCAGCAGTGTAGAATTCCAAGAGACCCAGTACTTC
d_gene: .
j_gene: TRBJ2-5
v_gene: TRBV2
abundance: .

CDR3aa: CASSWGQGGYEQYF
CDR3nt: TGTGCCAGCAGTTGGGGACAGGGTGGCTACGAGCAGTACTTC
d_gene: TRBD1
j_gene: TRBJ2-7
v_gene: TRBV27
abundance: .

CDR3aa: CASSSGGYQETQYF
CDR3nt: TGTGCCAGCAGTAGCGGGGGATACCAAGAGACCCAGTACTTC
d_gene: TRBD2
j_gene: TRBJ2-5
v_gene: TRBV12-3/TRBV12-4
abundance: .

CDR3aa: CASSYDSGWGEKLFF
CDR3nt: TGTGCCAGCAGTTACGACTCAGGCTGGGGTGAAAAACTGTTTTTT
d_gene: .
j_gene: TRBJ1-4
v_gene: TRBV6-5
abundance: .

CDR3aa: CASSQNRGENEQFF
CDR3nt: TGCGCCAGCAGCCAGAACAGGGGCGAGAATGAGCAGTTCTTC
d_gene: TRBD1
j_gene: TRBJ2-1
v_gene: TRBV4-1
abundance: .

CDR3aa: CASSQDFTEAFF
CDR3nt: TGCGCCAGCAGCCAAGATTTTACTGAAGCTTTCTTT
d_gene: .
j_gene: TRBJ1-1
v_gene: TRBV4-1
abundance: .

CDR3aa: CASSLRKASGSSDTQYF
CDR3nt: TGTGCCAGCAGCTTACGGAAGGCTAGCGGGTCCTCAGATACGCAGTATTTT
d_gene: TRBD2
j_gene: TRBJ2-3
v_gene: TRBV7-9
abundance: .

CDR3aa: CAWRLPGLGYNEQFF
CDR3nt: TGTGCCTGGAGGTTACCGGGACTGGGATACAATGAGCAGTTCTTC
d_gene: .
j_gene: TRBJ2-1
v_gene: TRBV30
abundance: .

CDR3aa: CSARGWGFEAFF
CDR3nt: TGCAGTGCTAGGGGGTGGGGATTTGAAGCTTTCTTT
d_gene: .
j_gene: TRBJ1-1
v_gene: TRBV20-1
abundance: once

CDR3aa: CASSPRRYGEAFF
CDR3nt: TGTGCCAGCTCACCACGACGGTATGGTGAAGCTTTCTTT
d_gene: .
j_gene: TRBJ1-1
v_gene: TRBV18
abundance: .

CDR3aa: CASSAAGGNQETQYF
CDR3nt: TGTGCCAGCAGCGCAGCGGGGGGGAACCAAGAGACCCAGTACTTC
d_gene: TRBD2
j_gene: TRBJ2-5
v_gene: TRBV9
abundance: .

CDR3aa: CSVWVGTDEAFF
CDR3nt: TGCAGCGTTTGGGTAGGGACAGATGAAGCTTTCTTT
d_gene: TRBD1
j_gene: TRBJ1-1
v_gene: TRBV29-1
abundance: .

CDR3aa: CASTQWPGELFF
CDR3nt: TGTGCCAGCACCCAATGGCCCGGGGAGCTGTTTTTT
d_gene: .
j_gene: TRBJ2-2
v_gene: TRBV3-1
abundance: .

CDR3aa: CAWSMKGALNTEAFF
CDR3nt: TGTGCCTGGAGTATGAAGGGGGCTTTGAACACTGAAGCTTTCTTT
d_gene: TRBD1
j_gene: TRBJ1-1
v_gene: TRBV30
abundance: .

CDR3aa: CASSPSGETQYF
CDR3nt: TGTGCCAGCAGCCCTTCAGGGGAGACCCAGTACTTC
d_gene: .
j_gene: TRBJ2-5
v_gene: TRBV7-2
abundance: .

CDR3aa: CSARVFLRDGEHYGYTF
CDR3nt: TGCAGTGCTAGAGTTTTTTTGCGGGATGGGGAACACTATGGCTACACCTTC
d_gene: .
j_gene: TRBJ1-2
v_gene: TRBV20-1
abundance: .

CDR3aa: CSVEVGSLGYTF
CDR3nt: TGCAGCGTTGAAGTTGGTAGTTTGGGCTACACCTTC
d_gene: .
j_gene: TRBJ1-2
v_gene: TRBV29-1
abundance: .

CDR3aa: CASSFGADNQPQHF
CDR3nt: TGTGCCAGCAGTTTTGGGGCAGACAATCAGCCCCAGCATTTT
d_gene: .
j_gene: TRBJ1-5
v_gene: TRBV27
abundance: .